These 25 T cell receptor beta chains were sequenced from one sample in a study of tumor-infiltrating lymphocytes in primary liver carcinoma. The input was around 0.5 ug total RNA; TCR beta cDNA was made from it with a constant-region primer. Three nested multiplex PCR rounds, a slightly modified ARM-PCR, produced the libraries for TCR beta. PCR rounds one and two used TRBV1-TRBV30 forward primers with a C-beta reverse primer for around 9 cycles each. TCRdb re-called the multiplex PCR reads through MiXCR, storing one row per CDR3 protein. The table includes 180,000 or so distinct CDR3 sequences, approximately 60% detected once. They got blood RNA out of unsorted whole blood and also pulled out germline DNA. Source material: peripheral blood. The receptors come from a man aged 35 to 55 with primary liver carcinoma and hepatitis B virus infection.

This chain links TRBV4-1 with TRBJ1-3; weak D call: TRBD1 (5 bases). Trimming removed 4 bases from V and 4 bases from J, with 14 bases in between. The CDR3 runs to 15 residues. From germline, CDR1 is MGHRA and CDR2 YSYEKL. The CDR3 DNA follows: TGCGCCAGCAGCCCACTTGGGACTATCGGAAACACCATATATTTT. Translating it yields CASSPLGTIGNTIYF.

The chain joins TRBV28 to TRBJ2-5; TRBD2 might be the D (6 bases). The CDR3 is 14 amino acids. Germline V gene sequence: CDR1 MDHEN, CDR2 SYDVKM. Trimming took off 8 bases at V and 5 bases at J, with 18 bases between the two ends. The CDR3 sequence: CASGLAEWGETQYF. The CDR3 DNA reads as TGTGCCAGCGGCTTAGCGGAGTGGGGGGAGACCCAGTACTTC.

Points on this clonotype: This may be a read error, as it is one base from a much larger clone. The chain employs TRBV7-9 and TRBJ2-5; TRBD1 matches 10 bases. V lost 4 bases and J lost 4; bases outside the gene matches: 9. Germline CDR1 is SEHNR and CDR2 is FQNEAQ (reference sequence). This CDR3 is 16 amino acids long. Here the CDR3 DNA reads TGTGCCAGCAGCTCACGGGACAGGGGAACGCGAGAGACCCAGTACTTC. As protein: CASSSRDRGTRETQYF. The full variable domain, rest sourced from reference TRBV7-9 and TRBJ2-5, is DTGVSQNPRHKITKRGQNVTFRCDPISEHNRLYWYRQTLGQGPEFLTYFQNEAQLEKSRLLSDRFSAERPKGSFSTLEIQRTEQGDSAMYLCASSSRDRGTRETQYFGPGTRLLVL.

This clonotype was counted only a few times. The chain couples TRBV29-1 to TRBJ1-3; possibly TRBD1 for D (5 bases). Trimming stripped 2 bases from V and 5 bases from J, with 10 bases between. Germline CDR1 reads SQVTM; CDR2 reads ANQGSEA. This CDR3 region has 13 residues. Here the CDR3 DNA reads TGCAGCGTTGAACCCGACAGCCGAAACACCATATATTTT. This translates into CSVEPDSRNTIYF.

About this clonotype itself: The junction departs from germline at one end; a sequencing error may be responsible. CDR3 region: CAGAHGGVGTDTQYF. The DNA of the CDR3 is TGTGCCGGGGCCCATGGGGGAGTCGGCACGGATACGCAGTATTTT. J is TRBJ2-3 and V is TRBV30; D might be TRBD1 or TRBD2, each matching 5 bases. The germline gives CDR1 GTSNPN, CDR2 SVGIG (reference sequence). This CDR3 has 15 amino acids.

CDR3 in amino acids: CASSLLPAGGPDTQYF. DNA for the CDR3: TGTGCCAGCAGCTTATTACCGGCGGGAGGGCCAGATACGCAGTATTTT. The gene calls are TRBV7-8 and TRBJ2-3; TRBD2 matches 9 bases. From germline, CDR1 is SGHVS and CDR2 FQNEAQ. CDR3 length: 16 amino acids. V lost 2 bases and J lost 4; bases outside the gene matches: 7. Based on the CDR3 plus reference TRBV7-8 and TRBJ2-3, the full variable domain is GAGVSQSPRYKVAKRGQDVALRCDPISGHVSLFWYQQALGQGPEFLTYFQNEAQLDKSGLPSDRFFAERPEGSVSTLKIQRTQQEDSAVYLCASSLLPAGGPDTQYFGPGTRLTVL.

This clonotype has just a few counts. The chain is built from TRBV7-8 and TRBJ2-6, with no clear D. The germline V gene encodes CDR1 SGHVS and CDR2 FQNEAQ. The CDR3 is 13 residues long. Trimming cost V 7 bases and J 0 bases, with 4 bases left between them. The CDR3 is CASKSSGANVLTF. The CDR3 DNA is TGTGCCAGCAAAAGCTCTGGGGCCAACGTCCTGACTTTC.

The chain joins TRBV6-5 to TRBJ2-7; a weak D match, TRBD2 (5 bases). V dropped 2 bases and J dropped 5 bases, with 10 bases sitting between them. The CDR3 contains 13 residues. Germline V lookup: CDR1 MNHEY, CDR2 SVGAGI. CDR3 coding DNA: TGTGCCAGCAGTTACAGCTGTAGCGACGAGCAGTACTTC. It encodes CASSYSCSDEQYF.

V is TRBV24-1 and J is TRBJ2-1; D is uncertain. Trimming cost V 0 bases and J 6 bases, with 5 bases left between them. Per the germline V gene, CDR1 is KGHDR and CDR2 is SFDVKD. The CDR3 spans 13 residues. CDR3 protein: CATSDLYRNEQFF. DNA of the CDR3: TGTGCCACCAGTGATTTGTATCGCAATGAGCAGTTCTTC.

A word on this clonotype: This could be a read error, since a much larger clone is one nucleotide away. The CDR3: CASTPGTAYKQYF. DNA for the CDR3: TGTGCCAGCACCCCCGGGACAGCTTACAAGCAGTACTTC. The V gene is TRBV6-1, the J gene TRBJ2-7, with 7 bases that match TRBD1. With V trimmed by 7 bases and J by 8 bases, 11 bases remained unmatched. CDR3 length: 13 residues. Germline V gene sequence: CDR1 MNHNS, CDR2 SASEGT.

This clonotype occurred a few times. This chain connects TRBV6-5 to TRBJ1-6; TRBD1 agrees at 7 bases. Germline loops: CDR1 MNHEY, CDR2 SVGAGI. The CDR3 is made up of 12 amino acids. The trim removed 10 bases at V and 7 bases at J, leaving 4 bases unmatched. The CDR3 DNA follows: TGTGCCACCTCGACAGGGAATTCACCCCTCCACTTT. Protein product: CATSTGNSPLHF.

In this sample, this clonotype turned up many times. The gene calls are TRBV11-2 and TRBJ2-1; D gene unclear. The germline CDR1 and CDR2 sequences are SGHAT and FQNNGV. With 2 bases removed from V and 8 bases from J, the gap between germline ends came to 10 bases. The CDR3 runs 13 residues. CDR3 bases: TGTGCCAGCAGCTTACCAGCCTTGGATGAGCAGTTCTTC. It specifies CASSLPALDEQFF.

The chain has TRBV29-1 and TRBJ2-2; D is possibly TRBD1 or TRBD2 (5 bases each). Germline V gene lookup returns CDR1 SQVTM and CDR2 ANQGSEA. Trimming took 0 bases from V and 5 from J, leaving 16 bases between them. This CDR3 region has 16 residues. For the CDR3, the DNA is TGCAGCGTTGAAGATCGGGGAGTATGGGGGACCGGGGAGCTGTTTTTT. This sequence encodes CSVEDRGVWGTGELFF.

This chain links TRBV11-2 with TRBJ2-3; D is unclear. The CDR3 totals 17 residues. CDR1 is SGHAT and CDR2 is FQNNGV in the germline V gene. V was shortened by 8 bases and J by 1 base, with 22 bases between the two germline ends. CDR3 residues: CASGPLRQESGTDTQYF. The CDR3 DNA sequence: TGTGCCAGCGGCCCCCTCCGGCAGGAAAGCGGCACAGATACGCAGTATTTT.

The chain recombines TRBV5-1 with TRBJ2-1, with a weak D call TRBD2 (6 bases). The germline V gene encodes CDR1 SGHRS and CDR2 YFSETQ. V lost 4 bases and J lost 8, with 19 bases in between. The CDR3 spans 15 residues. The CDR3 nucleotides are TGCGCCAGCAGCCATGAGTGGGTTGGGGAGGATGAGCAGTTCTTC. Amino acid sequence: CASSHEWVGEDEQFF.

This clonotype has only a few counts. The chain employs TRBV6-6 and TRBJ2-5; tentative D call: TRBD2 (6 bases). The CDR3 is made up of 14 amino acids. V was trimmed by 5 bases and J by 1 base, leaving 11 bases between them. In germline, CDR1 is MNHNY, CDR2 SVGAGI (reference sequence). This CDR3 reads CASSRGDFQETQYF. Written as DNA, the CDR3 is TGTGCCAGCAGTCGCGGGGACTTCCAAGAGACCCAGTACTTC.

This rearrangement joins TRBV6-5 to TRBJ2-3; a possible D gene is TRBD2 (5 bases). Germline V gene data show CDR1 as MNHEY and CDR2 as SVGAGI. The CDR3 is 13 residues long. V gave up 4 bases and J gave up 9 bases, with 14 bases separating them. CDR3 bases: TGTGCCAGCAGTTCCGAGGGCGCCCGGACGCAGTATTTT. Translating it yields CASSSEGARTQYF.

The CDR3 protein is CASASGALNEQYF. The CDR3 coding sequence is TGTGCCAGCGCTAGCGGGGCTTTGAACGAGCAGTACTTC. The V and J genes are TRBV28 and TRBJ2-7; 9 nucleotides agree with TRBD2. From germline, CDR1 is MDHEN and CDR2 SYDVKM. This CDR3 is 13 amino acids long. Unmatched junction bases numbered 7, after V lost 8 bases and J lost 5 bases.

The chain joins TRBV6-2 or TRBV6-3 to TRBJ2-1, with 11 nucleotides matching TRBD2. V was pared by 6 bases and J by 4 bases, with 23 bases of the junction left unmatched. The CDR3 has 21 amino acids. Germline CDR1 and CDR2: MNHEY and SVGEGT. CDR3 loop: CASSTLTTGTSGYPRYNEQFF. The CDR3 DNA is TGTGCCAGCAGCACTTTAACTACCGGGACTAGCGGATACCCTAGGTACAATGAGCAGTTCTTC.

This rearrangement joins TRBV10-3 to TRBJ1-3, with 9 bases matching TRBD1. The CDR3 covers 14 residues. Germline CDR1 is ENHRY and CDR2 is SYGVKD. The ends lost 6 bases at V and 2 bases at J; junction bases unmatched: 2. CDR3 sequence: CAIRGTGTGNTIYF. DNA for the CDR3: TGTGCCATCAGGGGGACAGGGACTGGAAACACCATATATTTT.

The chain joins TRBV12-3 or TRBV12-4 to TRBJ1-5; D is unresolved. Deletions cut 6 bases from V and 4 bases from J, with 10 bases between. There are 13 residues in the CDR3. CDR3: CASSETLNQPQHF. The CDR3 nucleotides are TGTGCCAGCAGCGAGACACTGAATCAGCCCCAGCATTTT.

The chain combines TRBV5-4 with TRBJ2-5; D perhaps matches TRBD2 (5 bases). Germline V gene lookup returns CDR1 SGHNT and CDR2 YYREEE (reference sequence). Deletions cut 7 bases from V and 3 bases from J, with 10 bases between. This CDR3 has 12 amino acids. CDR3 protein: CASRTGEETQYF. Here the CDR3 DNA reads TGTGCCAGCCGGACTGGCGAAGAGACCCAGTACTTC.

Comment on this clonotype: This may arise from a read error, as a much more abundant clone is one base away. The genes are TRBV11-3 and TRBJ2-1, with 8 positions matching TRBD2. The CDR3 is 16 residues long. Unmatched junction bases numbered 8, after V lost 3 bases and J lost 4 bases. Germline V CDR1 and CDR2: SGHNT, YENEEA. CDR3 sequence reads: CASSFRSSGPYNEQFF. In DNA form, the CDR3 reads TGTGCCAGCAGCTTTCGGTCTAGCGGGCCGTACAATGAGCAGTTCTTC.

Points on this clonotype: Mismatch with germline at one junction end may stem from a read error. J is TRBJ2-5 and V is TRBV4-2; 11 bases map to TRBD2. The CDR3 runs 16 residues. Germline V gene data show CDR1 as LGHNA and CDR2 as YNFKEQ. CDR3 nucleotide sequence: TGTGCCGGCAGCCAGGTAACTAGCGGGAGTAGAGAGACCCAGTACTTC. Its translation is CAGSQVTSGSRETQYF.

With regard to this clonotype: Since a much larger clone is just one base distant, this may be a read error. The chain employs TRBV11-2 and TRBJ2-1; D remains unclear. Germline CDR1 SGHAT, CDR2 FQNNGV. The CDR3 contains 13 residues. The germline V and J ends were trimmed by 8 bases and 9 bases, with 17 bases remaining between them. CDR3 sequence: CASSDLLSFEQFF. For the CDR3, the DNA is TGTGCCAGCTCGGATTTATTGAGTTTTGAGCAGTTCTTC.